This record looks at one T cell receptor (beta chain) sequence and its context. Antigen specificity is unknown. These data belong to a study of vaccination and CD4 T cells after COVID-19. Time point in this sample: late sampling 161 to 241 days after vaccination in three convalescent patients. Treatment meaning: roughly ten-day PBMC culture with coronavirus spike peptide pools or control peptides (ViraFEST assay). ViraFEST used peptide pools to expand antigen-specific T cells before TCR sequencing. Broader study findings: Median SARS-CoV-2-reactive clonotypes rose from roughly 19 to 38, not significantly.

Once obtained from cultured CD4+ T cells, the DNA was sequenced using the Oncomine TCR Beta short-read assay. Genomic DNA was drawn out of CD4+ T cells grown in culture. TCRdb reanalysed the PCR reads using MiXCR and keeps one entry per CDR3 protein. This repertoire shows over 20,000 distinct CDR3 sequences, 30% to 35% found once; its top ten account for around 8.6%. The sequences come from CD4+ T cells from blood, cultured in vitro, collected about 7 months after SARS-CoV-2 vaccination. This receptor was identified in a human donor who had recovered from COVID-19.

CDR3 DNA: TGTGCCAGCAGGGTGTGGTGGAAAGAGACCCAGTACTTC. Translated, it gives CASRVWWKETQYF. This chain uses TRBV2 with TRBJ2-5; D gene ambiguous. Germline CDR1 SNHLY, CDR2 FYNNEI. The CDR3 has 13 residues. With 6 bases removed from V and 3 bases from J, the gap between germline ends came to 11 bases.